The present T cell receptor beta chain was sequenced within a study of blood T cell repertoires in COVID-19 (dated by TCRdb to the early 2020s). Study-level background: The collaborator samples originated in the United States, Italy and Spain and spanned the acute and convalescent phases of COVID-19. The prospective study material was composed of cDNA or gDNA derived from T cells, B-cell-depleted T cells, or PBMCs. Subjects who had been exposed to COVID-19, were actively infected with it, or had recovered from it provided the deeply sampled blood TCRbeta repertoires that made up the dataset. A freely available public database, intended as a resource for researchers studying the immune response to SARS-CoV-2, is where the repertoires were released. The samples were drawn from two sources: the first 160 participants of the ongoing ImmuneRACE study, and fewer than 1,500 subjects contributed by 6 global collaborators. A de-identified subject ID, COVID-19 status, age in years and sex were almost always included in the sample metadata. Where HLA class I and class II types were available, the types were taken from metadata supplied by the sample provider, not from assay-based typing.

The study at large found these results: How much clinical and demographic metadata was included differed by source and by participant, and the metadata was provided uncurated.

Via the germline V gene (reference sequence), CDR1 is SEHNR and CDR2 FQNEAQ. V is reduced by 2 bases and J by 5 bases, leaving a spacing of 15 bases between them. The CDR3 numbers 15 residues from cysteine through phenylalanine. Only the CDR3 part of the read is kept: 45 bases, read in frame from the first base. The collaborating institutions used their own protocols to collect whole blood in K2EDTA tubes. Collaborator samples were shipped for TCRbeta analysis as frozen whole blood, isolated PBMCs, or DNA extracted from either sample type. Points on this clone: Its binding antigen is unknown. No clone much larger than this one lies a single base away; base qualities are absent.

The immunoSEQ Assay, a bias-controlled multiplex PCR, was used to amplify TCRbeta CDR3 regions from genomic DNA. As for the authors' bioinformatics: Within the assay, amplification of reference gene primers was used to estimate how many nucleated cells each sample contained. Sequence reads were collapsed and filtered to measure the absolute abundance of every unique TCRbeta CDR3 rearrangement. For each sample, productive Simpson clonality was calculated as the square root of Simpson's diversity index across productive rearrangements. Not all clones reach the TCRdb copy of this immuneACCESS table, which keeps in-frame sequences only. Checked studies attribute under half of the gap to unresolved V genes and leave the rest unexplained. That table gives V, J and clone size, and the DNA gave D and trimming. Here the sample has about 160,000 clones; approximately 86% occur a single time. The biggest ten clones account for about 4.2% of the sample.

The receptor's source is an older woman with active or convalescent COVID-19. The V and J segments used are TRBV7-9 and TRBJ1-2; 6 matching bases give a weak D call of TRBD1. The sequencing input was peripheral blood. The CDR3 protein: CASSLQGRLEYGYTF. The DNA is TGTGCCAGCAGCTTACAGGGGAGATTAGAATATGGCTACACCTTC.